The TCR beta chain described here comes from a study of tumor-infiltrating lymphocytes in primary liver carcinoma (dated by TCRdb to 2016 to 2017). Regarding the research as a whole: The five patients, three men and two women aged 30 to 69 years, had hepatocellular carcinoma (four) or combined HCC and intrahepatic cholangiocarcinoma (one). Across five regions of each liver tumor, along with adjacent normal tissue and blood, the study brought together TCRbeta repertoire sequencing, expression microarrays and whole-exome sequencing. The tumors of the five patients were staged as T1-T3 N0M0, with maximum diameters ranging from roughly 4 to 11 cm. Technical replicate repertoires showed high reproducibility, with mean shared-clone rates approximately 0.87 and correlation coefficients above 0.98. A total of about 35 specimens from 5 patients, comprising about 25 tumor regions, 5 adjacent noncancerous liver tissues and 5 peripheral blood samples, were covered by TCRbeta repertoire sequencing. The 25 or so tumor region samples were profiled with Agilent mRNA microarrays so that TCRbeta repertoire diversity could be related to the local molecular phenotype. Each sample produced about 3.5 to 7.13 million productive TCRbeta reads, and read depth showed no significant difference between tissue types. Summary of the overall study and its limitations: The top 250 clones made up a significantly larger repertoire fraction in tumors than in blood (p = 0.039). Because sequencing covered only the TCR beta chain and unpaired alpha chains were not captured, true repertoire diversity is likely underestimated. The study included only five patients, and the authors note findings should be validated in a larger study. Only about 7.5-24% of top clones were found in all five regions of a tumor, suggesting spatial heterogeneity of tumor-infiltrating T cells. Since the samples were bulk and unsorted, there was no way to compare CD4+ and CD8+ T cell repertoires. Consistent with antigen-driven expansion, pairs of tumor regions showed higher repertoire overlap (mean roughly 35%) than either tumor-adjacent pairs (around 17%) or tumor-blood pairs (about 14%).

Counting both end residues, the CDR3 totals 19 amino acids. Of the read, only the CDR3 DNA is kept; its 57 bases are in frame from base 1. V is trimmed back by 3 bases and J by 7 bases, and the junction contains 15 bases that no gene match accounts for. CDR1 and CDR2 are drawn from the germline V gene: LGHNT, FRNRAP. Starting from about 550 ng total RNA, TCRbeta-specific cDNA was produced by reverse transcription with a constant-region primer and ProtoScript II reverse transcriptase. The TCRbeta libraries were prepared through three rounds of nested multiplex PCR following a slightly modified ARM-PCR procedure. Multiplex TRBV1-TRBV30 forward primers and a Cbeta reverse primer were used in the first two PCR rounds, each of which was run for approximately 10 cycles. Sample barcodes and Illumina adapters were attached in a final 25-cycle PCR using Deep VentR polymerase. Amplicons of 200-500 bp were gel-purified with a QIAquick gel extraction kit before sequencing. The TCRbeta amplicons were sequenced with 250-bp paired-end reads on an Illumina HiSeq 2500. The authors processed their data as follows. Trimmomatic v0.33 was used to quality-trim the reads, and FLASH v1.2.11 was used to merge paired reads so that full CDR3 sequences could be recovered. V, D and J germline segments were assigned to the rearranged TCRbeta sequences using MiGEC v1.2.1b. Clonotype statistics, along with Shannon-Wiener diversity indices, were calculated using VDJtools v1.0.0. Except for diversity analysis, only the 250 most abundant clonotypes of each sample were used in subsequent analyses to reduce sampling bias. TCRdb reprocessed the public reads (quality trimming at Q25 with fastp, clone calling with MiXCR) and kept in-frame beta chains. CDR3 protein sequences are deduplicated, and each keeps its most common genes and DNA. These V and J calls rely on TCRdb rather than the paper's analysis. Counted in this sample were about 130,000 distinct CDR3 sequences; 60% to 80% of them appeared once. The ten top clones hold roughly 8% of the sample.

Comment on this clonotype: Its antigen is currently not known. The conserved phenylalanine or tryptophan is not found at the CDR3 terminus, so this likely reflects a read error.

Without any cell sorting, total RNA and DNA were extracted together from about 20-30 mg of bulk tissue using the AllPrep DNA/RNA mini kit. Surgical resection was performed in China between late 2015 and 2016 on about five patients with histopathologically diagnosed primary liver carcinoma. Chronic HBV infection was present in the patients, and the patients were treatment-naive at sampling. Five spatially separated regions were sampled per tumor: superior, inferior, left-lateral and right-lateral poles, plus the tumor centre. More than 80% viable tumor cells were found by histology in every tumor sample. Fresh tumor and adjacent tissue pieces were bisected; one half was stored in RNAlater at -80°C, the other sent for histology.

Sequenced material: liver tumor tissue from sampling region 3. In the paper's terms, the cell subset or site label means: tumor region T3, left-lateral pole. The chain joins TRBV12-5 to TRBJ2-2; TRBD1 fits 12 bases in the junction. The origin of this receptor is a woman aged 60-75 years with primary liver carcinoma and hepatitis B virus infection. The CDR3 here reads CASGLPPIGGTGGIGELFI. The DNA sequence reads TGTGCTAGTGGTTTACCACCCATCGGGGGGACAGGGGGCATCGGGGAGCTGTTTATT.